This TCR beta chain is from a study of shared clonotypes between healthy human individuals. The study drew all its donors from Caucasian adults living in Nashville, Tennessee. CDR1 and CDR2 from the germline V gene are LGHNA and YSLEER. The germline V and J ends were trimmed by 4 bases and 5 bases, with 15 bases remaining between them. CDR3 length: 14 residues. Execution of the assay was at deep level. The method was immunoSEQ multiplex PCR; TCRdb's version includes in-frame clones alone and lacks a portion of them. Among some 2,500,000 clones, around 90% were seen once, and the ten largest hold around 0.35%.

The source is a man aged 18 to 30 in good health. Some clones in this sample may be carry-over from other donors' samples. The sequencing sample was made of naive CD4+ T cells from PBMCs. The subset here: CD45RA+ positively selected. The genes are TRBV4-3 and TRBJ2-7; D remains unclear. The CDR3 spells CASSRDSFGNEQYF. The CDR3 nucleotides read TGCGCCAGCAGCCGGGATTCGTTTGGGAACGAGCAGTACTTC.